The sequence of this T cell receptor (beta chain) was determined in a study of human T cells and chemical hapten exposure. The wider study: The cohort included alopecia areata under or over 50% scalp, totalis and universalis. Variability of per-sample TCR yields stemmed mainly from small differences in pooled library volume.

Time point meaning: pre-sensitization, week 0. As for treatment: therapeutic diphenylcyclopropenone sensitization with weekly scalp DPC. Total RNA was isolated from whole blood that had not been fractionated. Authors' methods: The number of TCRs in each sample had a median of approximately 96,000 and spanned roughly 20,000 to 750,000. One entry per CDR3 protein, called by TCRdb with MiXCR from the RACE reads. The V and J calls shown here were made by TCRdb, not taken from the authors' results. The table has roughly 50,000 distinct CDR3 sequences, more than 9% seen once. J gave up 9 bases and V 3 bases, and 7 bases lay outside the gene matches. CDR1 is SGDLS, CDR2 YYNGEE, per germline. The CDR3 spans 14 residues.

This TCR was recovered from a man aged 35-49 years with alopecia areata. Some clones in this sample may be carry-over from other donors' samples. The source was whole blood, collected in connection with sensitization to the hapten diphenylcyclopropenone (DPC). The chain couples TRBV9 to TRBJ2-1; 9 nucleotides match TRBD1. The CDR3 here is CASSAGTGSGEQFF. CDR3 bases: TGTGCCAGCAGCGCCGGGACAGGGTCAGGTGAGCAGTTCTTC.